This passage covers 5 T cell receptor beta chains from one sample sequenced in a study of human T cells and chemical hapten exposure. TCRdb reprocessed the RACE reads with MiXCR, giving one entry per CDR3 protein. The sample lists about 360,000 distinct CDR3 sequences, approximately 5% occurring once. Noted time point: patch test 1, 2 weeks after DPC sensitization. Treatment meaning: therapeutic diphenylcyclopropenone sensitization with weekly scalp DPC. Sequencing was performed on whole blood, taken in connection with sensitization to the hapten diphenylcyclopropenone (DPC). These receptor sequences come from a woman in her forties or fifties with alopecia areata. Some clones in this sample may be carry-over from other donors' samples.

The sample holds a few counts of this clonotype. The CDR3 DNA sequence: TGTGCCATTGGGGGGTACACTGAAGCTTTCTTT. Its translation is CAIGGYTEAFF. This chain links TRBV2 with TRBJ1-1; D possibly corresponds to TRBD1 (5 bases). The V end was cut by 10 bases, the J end by 3 bases, with 9 bases between. CDR1 and CDR2 from the germline V gene are SNHLY and FYNNEI. This CDR3 region has 11 residues.

The genes are TRBV29-1 and TRBJ2-2, with D maybe TRBD1 (5 bases). From germline, CDR1 is SQVTM and CDR2 ANQGSEA. The V end lost 4 bases, the J end lost 3 bases, and 9 bases lay between the germline ends. This CDR3 is 13 amino acids long. The CDR3, as DNA: TGCAGCGTTGTCGGCAGGGACACCGGGGAGCTGTTTTTT. It specifies CSVVGRDTGELFF.

V usage is TRBV20-1 and J usage is TRBJ1-2; unclear D gene. Looked up from germline, CDR1 is DFQATT and CDR2 is SNEGSKA (reference sequence). The V and J ends lost 6 bases and 4 bases respectively, with 18 bases between them. This CDR3 comprises 14 residues. CDR3 nucleotide sequence: TGCAGTGCCCCGCCCCCTTTTTTAGGCTATGGCTACACCTTC. Amino acids: CSAPPPFLGYGYTF.

About this clonotype: A read error may be the cause here, since a much bigger clone is one base away. The rearrangement joins TRBV10-3 to TRBJ1-1; the D gene is possibly TRBD1 (6 bases). The CDR3 extends over 16 amino acids. Germline CDR1 ENHRY, CDR2 SYGVKD. V was trimmed by 5 bases and J by 3 bases, leaving 19 bases between them. Here the CDR3 DNA reads TGTGCCATCAGTAAGAACAGGGCTGTGGCGTACACTGAAGCTTTCTTT. Amino acids: CAISKNRAVAYTEAFF.

V usage is TRBV7-3 and J usage is TRBJ2-2; 9 bases match TRBD2. V was clipped by 1 base and J by 0 bases; unmatched bases: 6. Per the germline V gene, CDR1 is SGHTA and CDR2 is FQGTGA. There are 18 residues in the CDR3. This CDR3 reads CASSLIPLAGPNTGELFF. The CDR3 DNA reads TGTGCCAGCAGCTTAATTCCCCTAGCGGGGCCGAACACCGGGGAGCTGTTTTTT.